This TCR beta chain is from a study of control samples from healthy donors and cancer patients. Sequenced by immunoSEQ multiplex PCR; TCRdb stores in-frame clones only, minus some. The table shows around 200,000 clones, with about nine tenths occurring only once. The sequence came from a woman in her twenties or thirties in good health. Sequencing input: blood.

As DNA, the CDR3 is TGTGCCAGCAGGGAGGGACAGAATAATGAAAAACTGTTTTTT. Amino acid sequence: CASREGQNNEKLFF. The V gene is TRBV2, the J gene TRBJ1-4; 7 positions match TRBD1. The V gene end was trimmed by 6 bases and the J gene end by 4 bases; junction bases not matched to a gene: 5. The CDR3 runs 14 residues. Germline V lookup: CDR1 SNHLY, CDR2 FYNNEI.